These 7 T cell receptor beta chains share one sample of origin, sequenced in a study of blood T cell repertoires in COVID-19. Repertoires were generated with immunoSEQ multiplex PCR, while TCRdb's copy carries only in-frame clones and drops some. The table lists 200,000 to 300,000 clones, 90% of them singletons. The sequenced sample consisted of peripheral blood. The source of these receptors is a woman aged 40 to 55 with acute or convalescent COVID-19.

Judged by abundance, this clone is medium-sized. Different DNA sequences within this sample yield the same CDR3. The chain links TRBV6-1 to TRBJ1-2; D gene uncertain. The germline V gene encodes CDR1 MNHNS and CDR2 SASEGT. The CDR3 runs 14 residues. V lost 1 base to trimming and J lost 4 bases, with 10 bases between them. The CDR3 nucleotides read TGTGCCAGCAGTGAAGGGGAAGGAGGCTATGGCTACACCTTC. Translating it yields CASSEGEGGYGYTF.

The chain carries TRBV5-6 and TRBJ1-2; a possible D gene is TRBD1 (5 bases). V shed 5 bases and J shed 13 bases, with 15 bases lying between them. Germline CDR1 reads SGHDT; CDR2 reads YYEEEE. This CDR3 contains 11 residues. CDR3 in DNA: TGTGCCAGCAGGTCGGGGGGGGAACCCACCTTC. It is translated as CASRSGGEPTF.

The V and J genes are TRBV20-1 and TRBJ2-7, with D tentatively TRBD2 (6 bases). The CDR3 extends over 11 amino acids. Germline CDR1 DFQATT, CDR2 SNEGSKA (reference sequence). V shed 3 bases and J shed 5 bases, with 8 bases lying between them. In DNA form, the CDR3 reads TGCAGTGCTAGTTGGGGGGACGAGCAGTACGTC. This translates into CSASWGDEQYV.

The CDR3 here is CASRGDKGVGIQYF. In DNA, the CDR3 is TGTGCCAGCAGGGGAGATAAGGGGGTGGGCATTCAGTACTTC. The chain uses TRBV2 and TRBJ2-4; D is perhaps TRBD1 (6 bases). The CDR3 consists of 14 residues. Germline CDR1 SNHLY, CDR2 FYNNEI. The ends were cut back, 6 bases at V and 9 bases at J, with 18 bases in the middle. Full variable domain (remainder filled in from reference TRBV2 and TRBJ2-4): EPEVTQTPSHQVTQMGQEVILRCVPISNHLYFYWYRQILGQKVEFLVSFYNNEISEKSEIFDDQFSVERPDGSNFTLKIRSTKLEDSAMYFCASRGDKGVGIQYFGAGTRLSVL.

The chain links TRBV3-1 (or the pseudogene TRBV3-2) to TRBJ1-5, with D maybe TRBD1 (5 bases). Trimming pared 6 bases from V and 6 bases from J, leaving 12 bases between. Germline loops: CDR1 LGHDT, CDR2 YNNKEL (reference sequence). The length of the CDR3 is 13 residues. The CDR3 DNA is TGTGCCAGCAGTGCAAGCGGGGGTCAGCCCCAGCATTTT. Protein product: CASSASGGQPQHF.

The V and J genes are TRBV6-5 and TRBJ2-5; a possible D gene is TRBD2 (5 bases). Germline V CDR1 and CDR2: MNHEY, SVGAGI. The V end was cut by 5 bases, the J end by 0 bases, with 13 bases between. The CDR3 is 15 amino acids. This CDR3 is CASSRGQRYQETQYF. The CDR3 nucleotides are TGTGCCAGCAGTCGCGGTCAGCGGTACCAAGAGACCCAGTACTTC.

A single count supports this clone. V is TRBV6-5 and J is TRBJ1-4; unclear D gene. Germline CDR1 MNHEY, CDR2 SVGAGI. This CDR3 region has 14 residues. V was cut by 6 bases and J by 4 bases, with 12 bases left in between. CDR3 sequence: CASRGSAGNEKLFF. The CDR3 bases are TGTGCCAGCAGGGGGTCGGCGGGTAATGAAAAACTGTTTTTT.